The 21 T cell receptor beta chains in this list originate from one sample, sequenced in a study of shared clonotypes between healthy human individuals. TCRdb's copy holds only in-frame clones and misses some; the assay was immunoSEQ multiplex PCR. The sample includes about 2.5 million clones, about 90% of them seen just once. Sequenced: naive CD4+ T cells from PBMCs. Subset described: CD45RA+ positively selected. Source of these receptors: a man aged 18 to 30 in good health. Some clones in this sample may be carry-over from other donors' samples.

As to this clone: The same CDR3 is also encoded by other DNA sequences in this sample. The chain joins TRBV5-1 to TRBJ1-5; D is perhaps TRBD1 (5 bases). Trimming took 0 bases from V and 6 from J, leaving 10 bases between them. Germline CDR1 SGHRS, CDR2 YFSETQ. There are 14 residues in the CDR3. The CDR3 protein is CASSLGAGGQPQHF. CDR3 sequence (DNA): TGCGCCAGCAGCTTGGGTGCGGGGGGTCAGCCCCAGCATTTT.

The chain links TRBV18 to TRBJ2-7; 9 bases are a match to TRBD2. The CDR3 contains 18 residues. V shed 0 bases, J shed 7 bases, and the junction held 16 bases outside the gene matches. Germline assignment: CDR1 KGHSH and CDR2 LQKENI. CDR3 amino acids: CASSPPGLGADAGGEQYF. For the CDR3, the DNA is TGTGCCAGCTCACCACCCGGCCTCGGGGCAGACGCGGGGGGGGAGCAGTACTTC.

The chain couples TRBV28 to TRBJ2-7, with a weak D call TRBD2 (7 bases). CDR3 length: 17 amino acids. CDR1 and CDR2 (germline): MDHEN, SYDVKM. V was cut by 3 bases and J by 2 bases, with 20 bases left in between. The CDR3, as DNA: TGTGCCAGCAGTTTCCCCCTCCGAGTAGGGGGGGCCTACGAGCAGTACTTC. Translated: CASSFPLRVGGAYEQYF.

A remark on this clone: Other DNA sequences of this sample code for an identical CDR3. This CDR3 is CASSRALASTNEKLFF. CDR3 DNA sequence: TGTGCCAGCTCACGGGCATTGGCATCAACTAATGAAAAACTGTTTTTT. The rearrangement uses TRBV18 and TRBJ1-4; D is unresolved. V lost 4 bases to trimming and J lost 0 bases, with 12 bases between them. CDR3 size: 16 residues. Germline CDR1 is KGHSH and CDR2 is LQKENI.

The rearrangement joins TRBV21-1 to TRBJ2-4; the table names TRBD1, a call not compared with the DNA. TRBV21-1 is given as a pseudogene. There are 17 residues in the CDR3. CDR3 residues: CASSIHRGDREKNIQYF. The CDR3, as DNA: TGTGCCAGCAGCATACATCGTGGGGACAGAGAAAAAAACATTCAGTACTTC.

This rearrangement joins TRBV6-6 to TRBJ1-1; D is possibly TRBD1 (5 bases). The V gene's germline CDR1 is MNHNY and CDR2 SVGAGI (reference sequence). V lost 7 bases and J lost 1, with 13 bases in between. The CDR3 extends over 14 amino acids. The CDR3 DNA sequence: TGTGCCAGCACCCGCGGGGGTGAGAACACTGAAGCTTTCTTT. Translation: CASTRGGENTEAFF.

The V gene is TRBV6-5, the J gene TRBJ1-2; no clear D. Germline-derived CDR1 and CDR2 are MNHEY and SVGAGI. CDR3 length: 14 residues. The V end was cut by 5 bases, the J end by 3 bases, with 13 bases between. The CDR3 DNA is TGTGCCAGCAGTGAATCGAAAAAGTACTATGGCTACACCTTC. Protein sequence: CASSESKKYYGYTF.

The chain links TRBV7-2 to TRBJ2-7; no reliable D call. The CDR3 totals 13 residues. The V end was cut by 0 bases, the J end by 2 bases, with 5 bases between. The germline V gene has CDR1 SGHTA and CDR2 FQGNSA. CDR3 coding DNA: TGTGCCAGCAGCTTAGCGGAAGCCTACGAGCAGTACTTC. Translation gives CASSLAEAYEQYF.

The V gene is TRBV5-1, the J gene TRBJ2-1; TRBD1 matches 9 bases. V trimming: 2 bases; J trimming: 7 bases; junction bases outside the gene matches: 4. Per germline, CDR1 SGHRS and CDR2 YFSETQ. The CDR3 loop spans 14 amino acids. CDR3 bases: TGCGCCAGCAGCTTCGGGACAGGGATTAATGAGCAGTTCTTC. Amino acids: CASSFGTGINEQFF.

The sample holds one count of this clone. For the CDR3, the DNA is TGTGCCAGCAGCATCGTAGATACGCAGTATTTT. Its translation is CASSIVDTQYF. The chain employs TRBV11-2 and TRBJ2-3; D is unresolved. V was pared by 5 bases and J by 5 bases, with 5 bases between. The CDR3 length is 11 residues. CDR1 is SGHAT and CDR2 is FQNNGV in the germline V gene.

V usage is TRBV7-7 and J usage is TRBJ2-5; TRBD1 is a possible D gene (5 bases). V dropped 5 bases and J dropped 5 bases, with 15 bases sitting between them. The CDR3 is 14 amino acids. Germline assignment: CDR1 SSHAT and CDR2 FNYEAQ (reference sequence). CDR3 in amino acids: CASSPPGLGETQYF. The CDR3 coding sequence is TGTGCCAGCAGCCCTCCAGGGTTGGGTGAGACCCAGTACTTC.

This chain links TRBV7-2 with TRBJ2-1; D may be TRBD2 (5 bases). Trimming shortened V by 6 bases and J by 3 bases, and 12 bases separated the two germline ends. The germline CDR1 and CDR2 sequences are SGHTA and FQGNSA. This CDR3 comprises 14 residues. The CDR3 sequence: CASRTGLDYNEQFF. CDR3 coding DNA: TGTGCCAGCAGGACCGGACTTGACTACAATGAGCAGTTCTTC.

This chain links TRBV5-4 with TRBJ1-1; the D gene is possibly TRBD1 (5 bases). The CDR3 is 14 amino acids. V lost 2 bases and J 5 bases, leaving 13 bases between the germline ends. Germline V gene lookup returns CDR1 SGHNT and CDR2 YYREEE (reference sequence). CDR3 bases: TGTGCCAGCAGCTTATCAGGGTGGAGGACTGAAGCTTTCTTT. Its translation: CASSLSGWRTEAFF.

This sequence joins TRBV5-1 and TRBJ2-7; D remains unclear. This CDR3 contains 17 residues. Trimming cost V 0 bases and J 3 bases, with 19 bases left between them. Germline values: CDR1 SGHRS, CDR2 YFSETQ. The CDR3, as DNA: TGCGCCAGCAGCTTGGCCAAATTGTCATCCACTAACTACGAGCAGTACTTC. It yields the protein CASSLAKLSSTNYEQYF.

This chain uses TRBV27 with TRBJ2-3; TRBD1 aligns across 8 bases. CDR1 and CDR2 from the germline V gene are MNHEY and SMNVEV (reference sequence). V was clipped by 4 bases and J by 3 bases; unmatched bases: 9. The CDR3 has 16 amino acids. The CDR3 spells CASSYRVRGRTDTQYF. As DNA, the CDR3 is TGTGCCAGCAGTTACCGGGTCAGGGGGCGAACAGATACGCAGTATTTT.

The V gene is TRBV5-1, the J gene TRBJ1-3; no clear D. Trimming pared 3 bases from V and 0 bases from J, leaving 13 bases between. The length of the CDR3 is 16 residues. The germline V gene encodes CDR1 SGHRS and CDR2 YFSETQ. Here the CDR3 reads CASSWTQGSSGNTIYF. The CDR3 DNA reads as TGCGCCAGCAGCTGGACCCAAGGGAGCTCTGGAAACACCATATATTTT.

CDR3 sequence: CSGRDRGYEQYF. CDR3 DNA: TGCAGCGGCCGGGACAGGGGCTACGAGCAGTACTTC. The chain has TRBV29-1 and TRBJ2-7; 10 nucleotides match TRBD1. The CDR3 extends over 12 amino acids. Trimming cost V 7 bases and J 3 bases; bases outside gene matches: 3. CDR1 SQVTM and CDR2 ANQGSEA come from the germline V gene.

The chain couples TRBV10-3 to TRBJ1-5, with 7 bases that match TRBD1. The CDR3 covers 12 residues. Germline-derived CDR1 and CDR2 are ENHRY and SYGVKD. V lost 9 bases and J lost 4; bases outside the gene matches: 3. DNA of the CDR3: TGTGCCATACAGGGGTCGAATCAGCCCCAGCATTTT. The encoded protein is CAIQGSNQPQHF.

The CDR3 reads CASSLAPTYNEKLFF. The CDR3 bases are TGTGCCAGCAGCTTAGCTCCGACTTATAATGAAAAACTGTTTTTT. V usage is TRBV7-2 and J usage is TRBJ1-4; D call uncertain. The V gene's germline CDR1 is SGHTA and CDR2 FQGNSA. This CDR3 has 15 residues. Trimming removed 0 bases from V and 4 bases from J, with 9 bases in between.

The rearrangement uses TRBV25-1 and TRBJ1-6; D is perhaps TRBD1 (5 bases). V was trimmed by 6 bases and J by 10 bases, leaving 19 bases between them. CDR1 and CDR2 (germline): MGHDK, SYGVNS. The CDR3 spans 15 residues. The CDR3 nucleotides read TGTGCCAGCAGGCTGTCGGGTTCGGAGGGGTCACCCCTCCACTTT. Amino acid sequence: CASRLSGSEGSPLHF.

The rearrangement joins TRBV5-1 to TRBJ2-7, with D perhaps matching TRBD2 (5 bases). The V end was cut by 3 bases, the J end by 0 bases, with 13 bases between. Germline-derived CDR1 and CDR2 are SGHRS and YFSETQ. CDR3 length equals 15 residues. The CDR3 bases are TGCGCCAGCAGCTCGGAGGCGGGTAGCTCCTACGAGCAGTACTTC. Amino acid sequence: CASSSEAGSSYEQYF.